Below are 25 T cell receptor beta chains sequenced from a single sample in a study of T-cell reconstitution after alpha-beta-depleted transplantation in children. The TCRbeta library incorporated unique molecular identifiers. TCRdb processed the PCR reads anew with MiXCR; each CDR3 protein has one entry. The profile shows around 370,000 distinct CDR3 sequences, 10% to 13% of them singletons. The sequences come from PBMCs from the stem cell graft donor, collected from the stem cell graft. Receptors originate from a human donor who donated a stem cell graft to a child with acute lymphoblastic leukemia.

This sequence joins TRBV7-9 and TRBJ2-7; D is perhaps TRBD2 (6 bases). V was trimmed by 5 bases and J by 6 bases, leaving 14 bases between them. The CDR3 runs 13 residues. CDR1 and CDR2 (germline): SEHNR, FQNEAQ (reference sequence). CDR3 DNA sequence: TGTGCCAGCAGCCCCAGCGGGTGTGGCGAGCAGTACTTC. Its protein product is CASSPSGCGEQYF.

This clonotype was detected ten times or more. J is TRBJ2-3 and V is TRBV6-2 or TRBV6-3; 10 positions agree with TRBD2. This CDR3 has 16 amino acids. Per the germline V gene, CDR1 is MNHEY and CDR2 is SVGEGT. The ends lost 6 bases at V and 9 bases at J; junction bases unmatched: 15. The CDR3 DNA is TGTGCCAGCAGGAACCCTAGCGGGGGCCTAACTGGAACGCAGTATTTT. It codes for CASRNPSGGLTGTQYF.

This sequence joins TRBV20-1 and TRBJ2-7; 10 bases fit TRBD2. The CDR3 loop spans 14 amino acids. V shed 4 bases and J 4 bases; nucleotides not matched to a gene: 7. CDR1 is DFQATT, CDR2 SNEGSKA, per germline (reference sequence). Here the CDR3 reads CSAIISGRQYEQYF. The CDR3 region has the DNA TGCAGTGCTATTATTAGCGGGAGGCAGTACGAGCAGTACTTC.

This clonotype came up a few times. V gene TRBV12-3 or TRBV12-4 combines with J gene TRBJ2-3, with a weak D call TRBD2 (6 bases). Trimming shortened V by 0 bases and J by 0 bases, and 13 bases separated the two germline ends. The CDR3 covers 17 residues. The CDR3 reads CASSLAFSGTSTDTQYF. Here the CDR3 DNA reads TGTGCCAGCAGTTTAGCTTTTTCGGGGACTAGCACAGATACGCAGTATTTT.

The chain employs TRBV12-3 or TRBV12-4 and TRBJ1-4; TRBD1 is a possible D gene (6 bases). This CDR3 contains 13 residues. V was trimmed by 6 bases and J by 8 bases, leaving 13 bases between them. For the CDR3, the DNA is TGTGCCAGCAGGTTTACAGGGATCGAAAAACTGTTTTTT. As protein: CASRFTGIEKLFF.

This clonotype was observed a handful of times. V usage is TRBV5-5 and J usage is TRBJ2-2; D possibly corresponds to TRBD2 (5 bases). The CDR3 runs 16 residues. The germline V and J ends were trimmed by 4 bases and 2 bases, with 15 bases remaining between them. The germline CDR1 and CDR2 sequences are SGHKS and YYEKEE (reference sequence). The DNA of the CDR3 is TGTGCCAGCAGCCGAGGGAGCTGGAGAAACACCGGGGAGCTGTTTTTT. Translating gives CASSRGSWRNTGELFF.

The chain has TRBV6-1 and TRBJ2-5; 10 nucleotides agree with TRBD1. Trimming removed 8 bases from V and 3 bases from J; junction bases left unmatched: 9. This CDR3 is 15 amino acids long. Germline V CDR1 and CDR2: MNHNS, SASEGT. DNA for the CDR3: TGTGCCAGCGGGAATGGACAGGGGGAGAAAGAGACCCAGTACTTC. Translation: CASGNGQGEKETQYF.

V gene TRBV3-1 combines with J gene TRBJ2-1; possible D gene TRBD2, 6 bases. The CDR3 is 15 residues long. The V end lost 0 bases, the J end lost 8 bases, and 14 bases lay between the germline ends. Per germline, CDR1 LGHDT and CDR2 YNNKEL (reference sequence). In DNA, the CDR3 is TGTGCCAGCAGCCAAGAGGCGGGACCCGGAGATGAGCAGTTCTTC. It translates to CASSQEAGPGDEQFF.

V usage is TRBV15 and J usage is TRBJ1-5; D is possibly TRBD1 (5 bases). The CDR3 spans 13 residues. V lost 0 bases and J lost 9, with 9 bases in between. Germline values: CDR1 LNHNV, CDR2 YYDKDF (reference sequence). The CDR3 sequence: CATSRERGRPQHF. Written as DNA, the CDR3 is TGTGCCACCAGCAGAGAACGGGGGAGGCCCCAGCATTTT.

This clonotype was detected a few times. V gene TRBV13 combines with J gene TRBJ1-2; D gene uncertain. This CDR3 spans 15 amino acids. The germline V and J ends were trimmed by 1 base and 4 bases, with 13 bases remaining between them. Germline V CDR1 and CDR2: PRHDT, FYEKMQ (reference sequence). CDR3 nucleotides: TGTGCCAGCAGCTTAGCGGGCACTCTGCCCTATGGCTACACCTTC. This sequence encodes CASSLAGTLPYGYTF.

There are a few counts of this clonotype. The rearrangement joins TRBV4-2 to TRBJ2-7, with 10 bases identical to TRBD2. The CDR3 is 16 amino acids. V gave up 0 bases and J gave up 3 bases; unmatched junction bases: 5. The germline CDR1 and CDR2 sequences are LGHNA and YNFKEQ. CDR3 loop: CASSQEGLAEVYEQYF. CDR3 coding DNA: TGTGCCAGCAGCCAAGAAGGACTAGCGGAAGTCTACGAGCAGTACTTC.

In its sample, this clonotype was seen a few times. V usage is TRBV7-9 and J usage is TRBJ2-1, with D perhaps TRBD2 (6 bases). Germline V gene lookup returns CDR1 SEHNR and CDR2 FQNEAQ (reference sequence). The germline V and J ends were trimmed by 8 bases and 4 bases, with 18 bases remaining between them. CDR3 length: 15 residues. The CDR3 loop reads CASEGRDVRYNEQFF. The CDR3 region has the DNA TGTGCCAGCGAGGGGCGGGACGTCAGGTACAATGAGCAGTTCTTC. Based on the CDR3 plus reference TRBV7-9 and TRBJ2-1, the full variable domain is DTGVSQNPRHKITKRGQNVTFRCDPISEHNRLYWYRQTLGQGPEFLTYFQNEAQLEKSRLLSDRFSAERPKGSFSTLEIQRTEQGDSAMYLCASEGRDVRYNEQFFGPGTRLTVL.

This clonotype has more than one count but fewer than ten. This rearrangement joins TRBV7-8 to TRBJ1-5; a weak D match, TRBD1 (5 bases). CDR1 and CDR2 (germline): SGHVS, FQNEAQ. Trimming took off 5 bases at V and 4 bases at J, with 6 bases between the two ends. The CDR3 has 12 amino acids. The CDR3 is CASSEGNQPQHF. CDR3 in DNA: TGTGCCAGCAGCGAGGGGAATCAGCCCCAGCATTTT.

For the CDR3, the DNA is TGCAGTGCTAGCCCTAGGAACTATGGCTACACCTTC. This sequence encodes CSASPRNYGYTF. The gene calls are TRBV20-1 and TRBJ1-2; unclear D gene. CDR1 is DFQATT and CDR2 is SNEGSKA in the germline V gene (reference sequence). V was cut by 3 bases and J by 2 bases, with 7 bases left in between. This CDR3 has 12 residues.

The rearrangement uses TRBV7-9 and TRBJ2-1; 8 nucleotides match TRBD2. Germline CDR1 reads SEHNR; CDR2 reads FQNEAQ (reference sequence). J lost 9 bases, V lost 7 bases, and 17 bases had no gene match. The CDR3 spans 16 residues. CDR3: CASTDSRERGWSEQFF. CDR3 in DNA: TGTGCCAGCACCGACTCCCGGGAGCGGGGGTGGAGTGAGCAGTTCTTC.

In this sample, this clonotype turned up a few times. The CDR3 protein is CASSYSQGRGSYEQYF. In DNA form, the CDR3 reads TGTGCCAGCAGTTACTCTCAGGGGCGCGGGTCCTACGAGCAGTACTTC. The V and J genes are TRBV6-5 and TRBJ2-7; D may be TRBD1 (6 bases). The CDR3 spans 16 residues. From germline, CDR1 is MNHEY and CDR2 SVGAGI. Between the trimmed V and J ends, which lost 0 bases and 1 base, there was a span of 13 bases.

This clonotype was seen more than once but under ten times. V and J are TRBV3-1 and TRBJ2-7; D gene unclear. Trimming took off 0 bases at V and 13 bases at J, with 10 bases between the two ends. Germline-derived CDR1 and CDR2 are LGHDT and YNNKEL (reference sequence). This CDR3 has 11 residues. The CDR3 reads CASSQEGFVYF. CDR3 DNA: TGTGCCAGCAGCCAAGAAGGCTTTGTATACTTC.

Many counts were recorded for this clonotype. The rearrangement uses TRBV5-1 and TRBJ2-3; tentative D call: TRBD2 (6 bases). CDR3 length equals 16 residues. V was cut by 0 bases and J by 3 bases, with 14 bases left in between. From germline, CDR1 is SGHRS and CDR2 YFSETQ. CDR3 nucleotide sequence: TGCGCCAGCAGCTTGGTGGGACTTCAAGGGACAGATACGCAGTATTTT. Protein product: CASSLVGLQGTDTQYF.

The sample holds many counts of this clonotype. The chain combines TRBV28 with TRBJ2-1, with a weak D call TRBD2 (5 bases). This CDR3 region has 14 residues. Trimming took off 6 bases at V and 5 bases at J, with 14 bases between the two ends. The germline V gene has CDR1 MDHEN and CDR2 SYDVKM. For the CDR3, the DNA is TGTGCCAGCAGGGGAAGGACTCGTCACAATGAGCAGTTCTTC. Translating it yields CASRGRTRHNEQFF.

Comment on this clonotype: At one of its ends the junction is not consistent with the germline gene, which may arise from a read error. The chain uses TRBV20-1 and TRBJ1-6; D gene ambiguous. Germline V gene lookup returns CDR1 DFQATT and CDR2 SNEGSKA (reference sequence). This CDR3 spans 17 amino acids. CDR3 DNA sequence: TGCTGTGCTGCCGGTCTTGAGGCGAGCTCCTATAATTCACCCCTCCACTTT. It translates to CCAAGLEASSYNSPLHF.

The sample holds many counts of this clonotype. The chain joins TRBV5-1 to TRBJ2-1; 11 bases fit TRBD2. The CDR3 length is 15 residues. Germline CDR1 is SGHRS and CDR2 is YFSETQ. V lost 2 bases and J lost 7; bases outside the gene matches: 5. CDR3 nucleotide sequence: TGCGCCAGCAGCTTACTAGCGGGAGAATCTAATGAGCAGTTCTTC. Protein product: CASSLLAGESNEQFF. The whole variable domain, remainder taken from reference TRBV5-1 and TRBJ2-1, is KAGVTQTPRYLIKTRGQQVTLSCSPISGHRSVSWYQQTPGQGLQFLFEYFSETQRNKGNFPGRFSGRQFSNSRSEMNVSTLELGDSALYLCASSLLAGESNEQFFGPGTRLTVL.

This clonotype was observed many times. V and J are TRBV29-1 and TRBJ1-2; no reliable D call. V lost 0 bases and J lost 2, with 19 bases in between. The CDR3 covers 17 residues. Per the germline V gene, CDR1 is SQVTM and CDR2 is ANQGSEA. CDR3 region: CSVEDQILGPKNYGYTF. The CDR3 DNA sequence: TGCAGCGTTGAAGATCAAATATTAGGGCCAAAGAACTATGGCTACACCTTC.

This clonotype was picked up a small number of times. This sequence joins TRBV7-9 and TRBJ1-1, with no clear D. The CDR3 length is 14 residues. The ends were cut back, 1 base at V and 1 base at J, with 7 bases in the middle. CDR1 and CDR2 (germline): SEHNR, FQNEAQ (reference sequence). CDR3 amino acids: CASSLGYRNTEAFF. CDR3 nucleotides: TGTGCCAGCAGCTTAGGGTACAGGAACACTGAAGCTTTCTTT.

The V and J genes are TRBV12-3 or TRBV12-4 and TRBJ2-7; unclear D gene. This CDR3 contains 14 residues. The ends were cut back, 2 bases at V and 0 bases at J, with 8 bases in the middle. The CDR3 spells CASSLSDSSYEQYF. For the CDR3, the DNA is TGTGCCAGCAGTTTATCCGATTCCTCCTACGAGCAGTACTTC.

The rearrangement uses TRBV7-8 and TRBJ1-5; D remains ambiguous. The CDR3 is 16 amino acids. Germline V gene sequence: CDR1 SGHVS, CDR2 FQNEAQ. The V gene lost 5 bases and the J gene lost 2 bases, with 16 bases spanning the gap. CDR3 nucleotide sequence: TGTGCCAGCAGCCCTACCAGAGGCGAGGGCAATCAGCCCCAGCATTTT. Translated: CASSPTRGEGNQPQHF. Drawing the rest from reference TRBV7-8 and TRBJ1-5, the complete variable domain is GAGVSQSPRYKVAKRGQDVALRCDPISGHVSLFWYQQALGQGPEFLTYFQNEAQLDKSGLPSDRFFAERPEGSVSTLKIQRTQQEDSAVYLCASSPTRGEGNQPQHFGDGTRLSIL.